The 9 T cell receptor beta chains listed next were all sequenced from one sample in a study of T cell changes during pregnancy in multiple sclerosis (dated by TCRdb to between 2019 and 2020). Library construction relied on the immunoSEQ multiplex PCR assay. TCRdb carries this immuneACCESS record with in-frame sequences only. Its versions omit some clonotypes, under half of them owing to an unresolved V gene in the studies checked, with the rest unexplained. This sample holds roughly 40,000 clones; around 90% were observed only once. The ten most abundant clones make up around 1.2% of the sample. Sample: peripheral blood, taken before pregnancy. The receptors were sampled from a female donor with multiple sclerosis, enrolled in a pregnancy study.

DNA for the CDR3: TGCGCCAGCAGTGAGTCGGGGGAGGGCCTCCCCTACAATGAGCAGTTCTTC. The encoded protein is CASSESGEGLPYNEQFF. The chain joins TRBV10-2 to TRBJ2-1; 7 positions agree with TRBD2. Germline CDR1 and CDR2: WSHSY and SAAADI. The CDR3 consists of 17 residues. Trimming removed 0 bases from V and 2 bases from J; junction bases left unmatched: 7.

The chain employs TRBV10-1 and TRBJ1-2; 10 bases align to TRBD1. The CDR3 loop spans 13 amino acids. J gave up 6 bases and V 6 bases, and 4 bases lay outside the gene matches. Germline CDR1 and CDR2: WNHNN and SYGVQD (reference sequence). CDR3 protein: CASSPGQGHGYTF. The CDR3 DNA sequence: TGCGCCAGCAGCCCGGGACAGGGGCATGGCTACACCTTC.

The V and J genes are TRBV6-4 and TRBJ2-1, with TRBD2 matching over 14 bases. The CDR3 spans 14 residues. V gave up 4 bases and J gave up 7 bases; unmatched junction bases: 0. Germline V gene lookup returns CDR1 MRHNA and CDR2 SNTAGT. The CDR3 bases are TGTGCCAGCAGTGGACTAGCGGGAGGGAATGAGCAGTTCTTC. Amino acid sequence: CASSGLAGGNEQFF.

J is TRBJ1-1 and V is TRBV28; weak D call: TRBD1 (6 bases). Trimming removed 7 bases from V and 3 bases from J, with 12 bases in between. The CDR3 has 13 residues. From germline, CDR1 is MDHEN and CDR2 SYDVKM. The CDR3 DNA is TGTGCCAGCACCGAGGGGGAATACACTGAAGCTTTCTTT. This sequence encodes CASTEGEYTEAFF.

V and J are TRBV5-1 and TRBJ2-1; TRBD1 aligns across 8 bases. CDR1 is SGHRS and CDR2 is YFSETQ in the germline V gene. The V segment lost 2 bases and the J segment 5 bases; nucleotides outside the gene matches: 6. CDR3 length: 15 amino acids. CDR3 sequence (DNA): TGCGCCAGCAGCTTAGACAGGGGAAATAACAATGAGCAGTTCTTC. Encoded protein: CASSLDRGNNNEQFF.

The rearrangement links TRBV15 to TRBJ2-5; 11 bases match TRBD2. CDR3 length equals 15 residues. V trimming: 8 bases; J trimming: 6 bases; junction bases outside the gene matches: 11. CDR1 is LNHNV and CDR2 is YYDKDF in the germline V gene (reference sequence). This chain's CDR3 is CATRGGLAVGKTQYF. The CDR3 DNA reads TGTGCCACCCGGGGGGGACTAGCGGTCGGGAAGACCCAGTACTTC.

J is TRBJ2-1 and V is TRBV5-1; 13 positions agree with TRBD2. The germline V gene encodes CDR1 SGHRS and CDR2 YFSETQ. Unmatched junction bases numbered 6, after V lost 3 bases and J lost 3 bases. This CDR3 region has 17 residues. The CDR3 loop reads CASSWGGLAGNYNEQFF. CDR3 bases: TGCGCCAGCAGCTGGGGGGGACTAGCGGGGAACTACAATGAGCAGTTCTTC.

The CDR3 region has the DNA TGTGCCAGCAATCTGGAAGGGAGGTCAGAGACCCAGTACTTC. It codes for CASNLEGRSETQYF. This chain connects TRBV2 to TRBJ2-5, with D possibly TRBD2 on 6 matching bases. The V gene lost 7 bases and the J gene lost 4 bases, with 16 bases spanning the gap. CDR1 and CDR2 (germline): SNHLY, FYNNEI. The CDR3 has 14 amino acids.

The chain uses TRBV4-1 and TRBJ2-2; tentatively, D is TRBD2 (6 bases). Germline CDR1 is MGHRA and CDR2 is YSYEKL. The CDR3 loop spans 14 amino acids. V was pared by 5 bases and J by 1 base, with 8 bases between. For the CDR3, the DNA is TGCGCCAGCAGCTCGGGACTGAACACCGGGGAGCTGTTTTTT. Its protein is CASSSGLNTGELFF.